The 4 T cell receptor beta chains below were found in one sample sequenced in a study of cytomegalovirus exposure and HLA in healthy donors. Primers for the PCR totalled 60 Vbeta and 13 Jbeta. TCRdb keeps only in-frame clones here, not all; method: immunoSEQ multiplex PCR. The profile shows around 200,000 clones, roughly 72% of them singletons. Sequencing was performed on PBMCs. The origin of the receptors is a woman between 25 and 40 years old in good health and CMV-seropositive.

The chain employs TRBV15 and TRBJ1-1, with 9 positions matching TRBD1. In germline, CDR1 is LNHNV, CDR2 YYDKDF (reference sequence). The CDR3 consists of 16 residues. With V trimmed by 2 bases and J by 3 bases, 7 bases remained unmatched. CDR3 sequence (DNA): TGTGCCACCAGCAGACCGGGACAGGGATGGCACACTGAAGCTTTCTTT. Translation: CATSRPGQGWHTEAFF.

This chain's CDR3 is CATDQGAYEQYF. Here the CDR3 DNA reads TGTGCCACCGATCAGGGGGCCTACGAGCAGTACTTC. The chain uses TRBV2 and TRBJ2-7, with 7 bases identical to TRBD1. CDR1 is SNHLY, CDR2 FYNNEI, per germline. V shed 10 bases and J 2 bases; nucleotides not matched to a gene: 5. The CDR3 length is 12 residues. The variable domain in full, with the rest retrieved from reference TRBV2 and TRBJ2-7, is EPEVTQTPSHQVTQMGQEVILRCVPISNHLYFYWYRQILGQKVEFLVSFYNNEISEKSEIFDDQFSVERPDGSNFTLKIRSTKLEDSAMYFCATDQGAYEQYFGPGTRLTVT.

The J gene is TRBJ2-7, the V gene TRBV28; 12 bases agree with TRBD1. The trim removed 5 bases at V and 6 bases at J, leaving 8 bases unmatched. Germline V gene sequence: CDR1 MDHEN, CDR2 SYDVKM. CDR3 length: 15 amino acids. For the CDR3, the DNA is TGTGCCAGCAGTCCCTCCGGGACAGGGGGCCGCGAGCAGTACTTC. This sequence encodes CASSPSGTGGREQYF.

The rearrangement links TRBV29-1 to TRBJ2-1; perhaps TRBD1 as D (5 bases). V was shortened by 6 bases and J by 1 base, with 16 bases between the two germline ends. Germline V lookup: CDR1 SQVTM, CDR2 ANQGSEA. The CDR3 runs 15 residues. CDR3 residues: CSVGRRQKSYNEQFF. The CDR3 bases are TGCAGCGTCGGAAGACGACAGAAGTCCTACAATGAGCAGTTCTTC.